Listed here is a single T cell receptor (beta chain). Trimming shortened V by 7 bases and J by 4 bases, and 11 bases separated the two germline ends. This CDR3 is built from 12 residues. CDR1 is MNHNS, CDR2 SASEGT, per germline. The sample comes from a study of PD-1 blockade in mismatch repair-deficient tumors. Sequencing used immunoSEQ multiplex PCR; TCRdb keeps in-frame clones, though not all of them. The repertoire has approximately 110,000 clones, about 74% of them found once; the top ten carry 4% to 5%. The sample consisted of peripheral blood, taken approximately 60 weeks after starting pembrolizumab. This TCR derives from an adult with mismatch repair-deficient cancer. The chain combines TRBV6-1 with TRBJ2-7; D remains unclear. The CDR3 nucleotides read TGTGCCAGCATCACGGGCCCTTACGAGCAGTACTTC. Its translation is CASITGPYEQYF.